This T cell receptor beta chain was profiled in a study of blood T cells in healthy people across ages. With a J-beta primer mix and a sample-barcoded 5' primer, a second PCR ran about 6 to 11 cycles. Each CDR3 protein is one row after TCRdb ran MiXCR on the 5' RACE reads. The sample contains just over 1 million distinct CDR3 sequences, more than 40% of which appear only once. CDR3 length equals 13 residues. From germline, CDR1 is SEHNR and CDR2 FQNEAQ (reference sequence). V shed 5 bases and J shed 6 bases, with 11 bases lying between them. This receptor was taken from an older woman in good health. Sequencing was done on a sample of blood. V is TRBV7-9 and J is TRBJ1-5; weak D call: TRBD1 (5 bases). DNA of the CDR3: TGTGCCAGCAGCGCCCGGAGGGGTCAGCCCCAGCATTTT. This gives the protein CASSARRGQPQHF.